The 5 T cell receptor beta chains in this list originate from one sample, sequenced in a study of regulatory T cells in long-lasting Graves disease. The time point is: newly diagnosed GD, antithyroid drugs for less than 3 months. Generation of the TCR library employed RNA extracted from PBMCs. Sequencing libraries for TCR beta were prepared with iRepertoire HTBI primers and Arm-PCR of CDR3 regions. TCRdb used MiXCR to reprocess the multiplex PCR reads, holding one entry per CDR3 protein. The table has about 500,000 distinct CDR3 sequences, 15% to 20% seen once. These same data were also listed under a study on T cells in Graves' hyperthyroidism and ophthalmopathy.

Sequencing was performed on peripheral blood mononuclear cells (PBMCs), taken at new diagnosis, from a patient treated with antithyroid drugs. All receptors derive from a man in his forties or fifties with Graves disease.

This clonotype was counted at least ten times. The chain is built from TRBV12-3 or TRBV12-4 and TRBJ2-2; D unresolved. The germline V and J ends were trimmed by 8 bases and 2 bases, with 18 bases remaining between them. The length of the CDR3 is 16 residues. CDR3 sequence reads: CASGPVTLRNTGELFF. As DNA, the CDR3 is TGTGCCAGCGGTCCCGTAACTTTAAGAAACACCGGGGAGCTGTTTTTT.

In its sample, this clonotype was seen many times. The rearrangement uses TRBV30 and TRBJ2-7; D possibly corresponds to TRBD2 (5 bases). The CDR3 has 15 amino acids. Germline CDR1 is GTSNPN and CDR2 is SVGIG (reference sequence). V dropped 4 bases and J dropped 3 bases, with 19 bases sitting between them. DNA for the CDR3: TGTGCCTGGAAGGAAGTTCGGCGGGTGGGCTACGAGCAGTACTTC. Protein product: CAWKEVRRVGYEQYF.

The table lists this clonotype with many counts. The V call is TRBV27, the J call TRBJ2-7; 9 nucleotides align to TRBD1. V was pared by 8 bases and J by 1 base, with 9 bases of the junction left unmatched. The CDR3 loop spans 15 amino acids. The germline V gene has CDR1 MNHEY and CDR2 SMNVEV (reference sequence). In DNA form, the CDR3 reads TGTGCCAGCTACCGGTTAGGACAGGGGTCCTACGAGCAGTACTTC. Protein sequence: CASYRLGQGSYEQYF.

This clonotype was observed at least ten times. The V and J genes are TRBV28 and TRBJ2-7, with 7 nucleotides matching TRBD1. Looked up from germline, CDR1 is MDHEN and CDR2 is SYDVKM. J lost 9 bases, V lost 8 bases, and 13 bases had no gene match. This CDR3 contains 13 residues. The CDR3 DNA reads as TGTGCCAGCGCCTTTCAGGGGGACCGGGGGCAGTACTTC. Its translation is CASAFQGDRGQYF.

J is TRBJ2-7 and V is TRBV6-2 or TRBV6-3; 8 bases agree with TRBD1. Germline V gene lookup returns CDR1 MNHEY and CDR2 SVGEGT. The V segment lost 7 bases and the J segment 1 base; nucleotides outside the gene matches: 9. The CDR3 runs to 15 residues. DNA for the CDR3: TGTGCCAGCAACCCCGGGACAGGCCATTCCTACGAGCAGTACTTC. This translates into CASNPGTGHSYEQYF.